Described below is a single TCR beta chain sequence and its context. It may be a read error: a sequence one base away is much more abundant. This record comes from a study of T cell repertoires in cytomegalovirus infection. TCRdb passed the reads through MiXCR, listing each CDR3 protein once. Of almost 550,000 distinct CDR3 sequences listed, approximately 15% are singletons. CDR3 length: 14 amino acids. Per the germline V gene, CDR1 is MDHEN and CDR2 is SYDVKM. J lost 7 bases, V lost 5 bases, and 8 bases had no gene match. This chain links TRBV28 with TRBJ2-1; the match to TRBD2 covers 7 bases. Sequenced: CD8+ T cells from PBMCs. The receptor comes from a human donor in good health (CMV status not recorded). Some clones in this sample may be carry-over from other donors' samples. The CDR3 loop is CASSVTSRINEQFF. The CDR3 DNA reads as TGTGCCAGCAGTGTGACTAGCAGGATAAATGAGCAGTTCTTC.